This TCR beta chain was captured in a study of cytotoxic CD8 clonotypes in ibrutinib-treated CLL. Across the study: For this cohort, patients were about a dozen relapsed/refractory and approximately 14 treatment-naive, while 17 were IGHV unmutated. Sample averages reached 250,000 to 300,000 productive templates and some 94,000 productive rearrangements.

Study-level results: The study found clonality rose at ibrutinib response, then fell toward baseline at progression.

Sequenced by immunoSEQ multiplex PCR; TCRdb stores in-frame clones only, minus some. The data contain fewer than 400,000 clones, under 70% of them singletons. This clone was detected only a few times. What it binds is not known. This receptor was obtained from a human donor with chronic lymphocytic leukemia. This specimen was PBMCs, taken after 36 months of ibrutinib treatment.

DNA of the CDR3: TGTGCCAGCAGTCTGGGGAGCTATGGCTACACCTTC. This sequence encodes CASSLGSYGYTF. The chain employs TRBV25-1 and TRBJ1-2; the D is unclear. V was shortened by 5 bases and J by 4 bases, with 8 bases between the two germline ends. CDR3 length: 12 residues. Germline CDR1 and CDR2: MGHDK and SYGVNS.